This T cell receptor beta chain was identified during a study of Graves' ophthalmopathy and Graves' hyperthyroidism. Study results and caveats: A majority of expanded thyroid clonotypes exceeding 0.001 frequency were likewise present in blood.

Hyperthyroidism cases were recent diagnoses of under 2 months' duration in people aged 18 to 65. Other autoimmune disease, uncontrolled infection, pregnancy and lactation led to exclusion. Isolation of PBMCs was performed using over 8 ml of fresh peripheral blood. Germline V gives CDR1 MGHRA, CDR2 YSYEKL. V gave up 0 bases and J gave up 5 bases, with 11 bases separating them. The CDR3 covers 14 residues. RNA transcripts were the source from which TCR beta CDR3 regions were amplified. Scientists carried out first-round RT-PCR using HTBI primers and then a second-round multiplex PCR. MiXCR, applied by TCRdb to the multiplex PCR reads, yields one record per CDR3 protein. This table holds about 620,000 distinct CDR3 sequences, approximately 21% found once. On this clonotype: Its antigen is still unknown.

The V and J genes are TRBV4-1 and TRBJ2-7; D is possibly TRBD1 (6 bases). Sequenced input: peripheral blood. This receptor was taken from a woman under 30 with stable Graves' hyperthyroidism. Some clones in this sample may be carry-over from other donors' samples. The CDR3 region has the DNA TGCGCCAGCAGCCAAGATCCCAGGGGTCACGAGCAGTACTTC. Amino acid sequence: CASSQDPRGHEQYF.